Shown below are 3 T cell receptor beta chains from a single sample sequenced in a study of blood T cell repertoires in COVID-19. Sequencing used immunoSEQ multiplex PCR; TCRdb keeps in-frame clones, though not all of them. In the table there are 200,000 to 250,000 clones, 70% to 90% of which are singletons. Sequences were obtained from PBMCs or T cells enriched from blood (not recorded which). The receptors derive from a woman aged 40 to 50 with acute COVID-19.

Written as DNA, the CDR3 is TGTGCCAGCAGCTTGGTGGTGAGCAATGAAAAACTGTTTTTT. Translation: CASSLVVSNEKLFF. The chain couples TRBV5-5 to TRBJ1-4; D uncertain. Trimming left V 0 bases short and J 5 bases short, with 8 bases between. CDR3 size: 14 residues. CDR1 SGHKS and CDR2 YYEKEE come from the germline V gene (reference sequence).

The CDR3, as DNA: TGTGCCAGTAGTATGGAGATGCGGCGGGACAGGTATTTAACTGAAGCTTTCTTT. Translating gives CASSMEMRRDRYLTEAFF. The rearrangement joins TRBV19 to TRBJ1-1; 8 nucleotides agree with TRBD1. With 3 bases clipped from V and 5 bases from J, the junction kept 17 bases outside the gene matches. The CDR3 loop spans 18 amino acids. Germline CDR1 reads LNHDA; CDR2 reads SQIVND (reference sequence).

This chain links TRBV7-9 with TRBJ1-2; no firm D call. V lost 2 bases and J 5 bases, leaving 15 bases between the germline ends. This CDR3 comprises 15 residues. The germline V gene has CDR1 SEHNR and CDR2 FQNEAQ (reference sequence). As DNA, the CDR3 is TGTGCCAGCAGCTTAAAGGCGGGCGCGGGTTATGGCTACACCTTC. It specifies CASSLKAGAGYGYTF.